These T cell receptor beta chains were read from a single sample in a study of T cells after posttransplantation cyclophosphamide. Some clones are missing from TCRdb's copy, which holds only in-frame ones; the method was immunoSEQ multiplex PCR. The sample shows 9,500 to 15,000 clones, 80% to 85% of them seen only once. The sequencing here drew on PBMCs, taken roughly 370 days after allogeneic stem cell transplant with calcineurin inhibitor and methotrexate. The receptors here all came from a young adult male patient who received an allogeneic stem cell transplant from an unrelated donor, was CMV-positive, and had acute GVHD only. Some T cells may originate from the graft donor. Both conserved end residues are part of each CDR3. The order of the fields is CDR3 DNA, CDR3 protein, clone size, V gene, J gene, D gene, CDR3 length. D genes are given only for firm matches. Clone size is shown for a subset of rows, as once, few, many or a class of expanded clone.

CDR3nt: TGTGCCAGCAGCTTGGACCTTTCCGGGAGCTATTTCTTC; CDR3aa: CASSLDLSGSYFF; abundance: once; v_gene: TRBV7-3; j_gene: TRBJ2-1; d_gene: -; len: 13
CDR3nt: TGTGCCAGCATCGGGACGGAGGGGGAGACCCAGTACTTC; CDR3aa: CASIGTEGETQYF; abundance: -; v_gene: TRBV6-6; j_gene: TRBJ2-5; d_gene: -; len: 13
CDR3nt: TGCGCCAGCAGCCAGACGACAGGGGGGTCACAGCCCCAGCATTTT; CDR3aa: CASSQTTGGSQPQHF; abundance: -; v_gene: TRBV4-1; j_gene: TRBJ1-5; d_gene: TRBD1; len: 15
CDR3nt: TGTGCCAGCAGCGGGACATCCGGGATGCAGCCCCAGCATTTT; CDR3aa: CASSGTSGMQPQHF; abundance: -; v_gene: TRBV2; j_gene: TRBJ1-5; d_gene: -; len: 14
CDR3nt: TGTGCCAGCAGCTTTGGGACTAGCGCGAACACCGGGGAGCTGTTTTTT; CDR3aa: CASSFGTSANTGELFF; abundance: -; v_gene: TRBV5-4; j_gene: TRBJ2-2; d_gene: TRBD2; len: 16
CDR3nt: TGTGCCAGTAGTACCGGTGGACAGGGGGCGAACGAGCAGTACTTC; CDR3aa: CASSTGGQGANEQYF; abundance: once; v_gene: TRBV19; j_gene: TRBJ2-7; d_gene: TRBD1; len: 15
CDR3nt: TGTGCCTGGGAAGGAGAGGGTTTCAATGAGCAGTTCTTC; CDR3aa: CAWEGEGFNEQFF; abundance: -; v_gene: TRBV30; j_gene: TRBJ2-1; d_gene: -; len: 13
CDR3nt: TGTGCCAGCAGCGAAGAAGGGACTACCCCGGGCGAGCAGTACTTC; CDR3aa: CASSEEGTTPGEQYF; abundance: -; v_gene: TRBV9; j_gene: TRBJ2-7; d_gene: TRBD2; len: 15
CDR3nt: TGTGCCAGCAGCTTCTCCGGGACAGGGGGGTCACCCCTCCACTTT; CDR3aa: CASSFSGTGGSPLHF; abundance: -; v_gene: TRBV7-2; j_gene: TRBJ1-6; d_gene: TRBD1; len: 15
CDR3nt: TGTGCCAGCAGCAGAGGGGACAGGGGGCACACTGAAGCTTTCTTT; CDR3aa: CASSRGDRGHTEAFF; abundance: -; v_gene: TRBV14; j_gene: TRBJ1-1; d_gene: TRBD1; len: 15
CDR3nt: TGTGCTAGCAGCTCCGGACTAGCGGGGGGAGAGACCCAGTACTTC; CDR3aa: CASSSGLAGGETQYF; abundance: once; v_gene: TRBV7-7; j_gene: TRBJ2-5; d_gene: TRBD2; len: 15
CDR3nt: TGTGCCAGCAGGCGGGTAGAGGTGAACACTGAAGCTTTCTTT; CDR3aa: CASRRVEVNTEAFF; abundance: -; v_gene: TRBV27; j_gene: TRBJ1-1; d_gene: -; len: 14
CDR3nt: TGTGCCAGCCAGGACAGGAGGCAGAACGAGCAGTACTTC; CDR3aa: CASQDRRQNEQYF; abundance: -; v_gene: TRBV18; j_gene: TRBJ2-7; d_gene: TRBD1; len: 13
CDR3nt: TGTGCCAGCAGAAGGGACAGGGGGGCTCAGCCCCAGCATTTT; CDR3aa: CASRRDRGAQPQHF; abundance: -; v_gene: TRBV2; j_gene: TRBJ1-5; d_gene: TRBD1; len: 14
CDR3nt: TGTGCCAGCAGTTACCAGGGACAGGGGACCTACGAGCAGTACTTC; CDR3aa: CASSYQGQGTYEQYF; abundance: -; v_gene: TRBV6-5; j_gene: TRBJ2-7; d_gene: TRBD1; len: 15
CDR3nt: TGTGCCAGCTCCGGGACTAGCGGTATTGAGCAGTTCTTC; CDR3aa: CASSGTSGIEQFF; abundance: -; v_gene: TRBV18; j_gene: TRBJ2-1; d_gene: TRBD2; len: 13
CDR3nt: TGTGCCAGTACCTCTATGGCGGCAGGAGGCAATTCACCCCTCCACTTT; CDR3aa: CASTSMAAGGNSPLHF; abundance: -; v_gene: TRBV19; j_gene: TRBJ1-6; d_gene: -; len: 16
CDR3nt: TGTGCCAGCAGGGGACTAGCGGGGGAAAATGAGCAGTTCTTC; CDR3aa: CASRGLAGENEQFF; abundance: -; v_gene: TRBV27; j_gene: TRBJ2-1; d_gene: TRBD2; len: 14
CDR3nt: TGCGCCAGCAGCTTCCAGGGAGGTGAGGAGCAGTACTTC; CDR3aa: CASSFQGGEEQYF; abundance: -; v_gene: TRBV5-1; j_gene: TRBJ2-7; d_gene: -; len: 13
CDR3nt: TGTGCCAGCAGCTTCGACACCCTTAACTATGGCTACACCTTC; CDR3aa: CASSFDTLNYGYTF; abundance: once; v_gene: TRBV7-2; j_gene: TRBJ1-2; d_gene: -; len: 14
CDR3nt: TGCGCCAGCAGCTGGGGGACCGGGACAGGGGGCAATGGCTACACCTTC; CDR3aa: CASSWGTGTGGNGYTF; abundance: -; v_gene: TRBV5-1; j_gene: TRBJ1-2; d_gene: TRBD1; len: 16
CDR3nt: TGTGCCAGCAGTGAACAGGGTTATGAGCAGTTCTTC; CDR3aa: CASSEQGYEQFF; abundance: -; v_gene: TRBV27; j_gene: TRBJ2-1; d_gene: -; len: 12
CDR3nt: TGTGCCACCAGCGGGGGGACCTCAACCGGGGAGCTGTTTTTT; CDR3aa: CATSGGTSTGELFF; abundance: -; v_gene: TRBV15; j_gene: TRBJ2-2; d_gene: -; len: 14
CDR3nt: TGTGCCAGCAGCTTATTTCTGAGCTCCTACAATGAGCAGTTCTTC; CDR3aa: CASSLFLSSYNEQFF; abundance: -; v_gene: TRBV7-6; j_gene: TRBJ2-1; d_gene: -; len: 15
CDR3nt: TGTGCCACCAGCAGGGGACAGGGATCGGTATCCTACGAGCAGTACTTC; CDR3aa: CATSRGQGSVSYEQYF; abundance: -; v_gene: TRBV15; j_gene: TRBJ2-7; d_gene: TRBD1; len: 16
CDR3nt: TGTGCCCGCTGGCAGGGGGCGGAGGGAAACTATGGCTACACCTTC; CDR3aa: CARWQGAEGNYGYTF; abundance: few; v_gene: TRBV27; j_gene: TRBJ1-2; d_gene: TRBD1; len: 15
CDR3nt: TGTGCCAGCAGCCCCCATCGAGGGATGGCCTATGGCTACACCTTC; CDR3aa: CASSPHRGMAYGYTF; abundance: -; v_gene: TRBV9; j_gene: TRBJ1-2; d_gene: -; len: 15
CDR3nt: TGCGCCAGCAGCCAAGAACTAACCGGACACTCTGGGGCCAACGTCCTGACTTTC; CDR3aa: CASSQELTGHSGANVLTF; abundance: -; v_gene: TRBV4-3; j_gene: TRBJ2-6; d_gene: -; len: 18
CDR3nt: TGTGCCAGCAGTTTAACCCGGCTTGGACAGGGGAACACTGAAGCTTTCTTT; CDR3aa: CASSLTRLGQGNTEAFF; abundance: once; v_gene: TRBV27; j_gene: TRBJ1-1; d_gene: TRBD1; len: 17
CDR3nt: TGTGCCAGCAGTCTGGACAGGGATAATTCACCCCTCCACTTT; CDR3aa: CASSLDRDNSPLHF; abundance: -; v_gene: TRBV27; j_gene: TRBJ1-6; d_gene: TRBD1; len: 14
CDR3nt: TGCGCCAGCAGCTTAACAAGGGACTACTATGGCTACACCTTC; CDR3aa: CASSLTRDYYGYTF; abundance: -; v_gene: TRBV5-1; j_gene: TRBJ1-2; d_gene: -; len: 14
CDR3nt: TGTGCTAGTGGAACAGGGGTTTCGAGTAACACTGAAGCTTTCTTT; CDR3aa: CASGTGVSSNTEAFF; abundance: few; v_gene: TRBV12-5; j_gene: TRBJ1-1; d_gene: TRBD1; len: 15
CDR3nt: TGTGCCAGCAGTGAAGAGAGCGGTGGCTATGGCTACACCTTC; CDR3aa: CASSEESGGYGYTF; abundance: -; v_gene: TRBV6-1; j_gene: TRBJ1-2; d_gene: -; len: 14
CDR3nt: TGTGCCAGCAGCGGCAGGAACTATGGCTACACCTTC; CDR3aa: CASSGRNYGYTF; abundance: -; v_gene: TRBV6-5; j_gene: TRBJ1-2; d_gene: -; len: 12
CDR3nt: TGCGCCAGCAGCTTGGAACCAGGGCTGGGGAACACCATATATTTT; CDR3aa: CASSLEPGLGNTIYF; abundance: -; v_gene: TRBV5-1; j_gene: TRBJ1-3; d_gene: -; len: 15
CDR3nt: TGCGCCAGCAGCTTGGTAGGGGAGAACACTGAAGCTTTCTTT; CDR3aa: CASSLVGENTEAFF; abundance: -; v_gene: TRBV5-1; j_gene: TRBJ1-1; d_gene: -; len: 14
CDR3nt: TGTGCCACTAGGGAAGGAGGCTCCTACGAGCAGTACTTC; CDR3aa: CATREGGSYEQYF; abundance: -; v_gene: TRBV19; j_gene: TRBJ2-7; d_gene: -; len: 13
CDR3nt: TGCGCCAGCAGCTTGATAGCGGGAACCAATGAGCAGTTCTTC; CDR3aa: CASSLIAGTNEQFF; abundance: once; v_gene: TRBV5-1; j_gene: TRBJ2-1; d_gene: TRBD2; len: 14
CDR3nt: TGTGCCAGCAGGAGGACAGGGGATCAGCCCCAGCATTTT; CDR3aa: CASRRTGDQPQHF; abundance: -; v_gene: TRBV2; j_gene: TRBJ1-5; d_gene: TRBD1; len: 13
CDR3nt: TGTGCCAGCAGTGACGTGTTTGCTGGAAACACCATATATTTT; CDR3aa: CASSDVFAGNTIYF; abundance: -; v_gene: TRBV2; j_gene: TRBJ1-3; d_gene: -; len: 14
CDR3nt: TGCGCCAGCAGCCAAGTGTCGTTCCCGATCGGGACAGGGGTCAATGAGCAGTTCTTC; CDR3aa: CASSQVSFPIGTGVNEQFF; abundance: once; v_gene: TRBV4-1; j_gene: TRBJ2-1; d_gene: TRBD1; len: 19